Following are 8 T cell receptor delta chains from one sample sequenced in a study of gamma-delta T cells after stem cell transplantation. TCRdb reprocessed the RT-PCR reads using CATT. The sample includes some 1,400 delta-chain clones, about half of them seen just once. Sequencing was performed on gamma-delta T cells. The receptors were gathered from a human donor. It is not recorded whose cells these are; they may come from a transplant donor.

This clone is deemed medium-sized (0.01 to 0.1%). The rearrangement joins TRDV3 to TRDJ1, with 9 bases identical to TRDD3. Germline loops: CDR1 TVYSNPD, CDR2 GDNSRS (reference sequence). Trimming cost V 4 bases and J 3 bases; bases outside gene matches: 6. The CDR3 sequence is 13 residues long. In DNA form, the CDR3 reads TGTGCCTCCTTGGGGGATAGTCCCGATAAACTCATCTTT. It translates to CASLGDSPDKLIF.

This clone turned up a few times. A much larger clone is a single base away; this may be a read error. This rearrangement joins TRDV2 to TRDJ1; TRDD3 aligns across 7 bases. Germline CDR1 GEAIGNYY, CDR2 EKD. Germline trimming cut 5 bases from V and 0 bases from J; bases unmatched to any gene: 11. CDR3 length: 16 amino acids. DNA for the CDR3: TGTGCCTGTGGTCTGGGGGTCACAACCAACACCGATAAACTCATCTTT. The encoded protein is CACGLGVTTNTDKLIF.

This clone occurred once. A single base is all that separates this from a far larger clone, so a read error is likely. The rearrangement joins TRDV2 to TRDJ3; TRDD3 aligns across 7 bases. This CDR3 contains 19 residues. The germline V gene has CDR1 GEAIGNYY and CDR2 EKD. This chain's CDR3 is CACDTGGFSGSWVTRQMFF. As DNA, the CDR3 is TGTGCCTGTGACACCGGGGGATTCTCCGGCTCCTGGGTCACCCGACAGATGTTTTTC.

In its sample, this clone is medium-sized (0.01 to 0.1%). Other DNA sequences from this sample encode an identical CDR3 as well. The V and J genes are TRDV1 and TRDJ1; 10 nucleotides line up with TRDD3. Germline CDR1 TSWWSYY, CDR2 QGS. This CDR3 region has 19 residues. The J segment lost 1 base and the V segment lost 5 bases, leaving 16 bases of the junction unmatched. Written as DNA, the CDR3 is TGTGCTCTTGGGACGCCTTCCGTGGGGGATACTGGTCGCACCGATAAACTCATCTTT. Its protein is CALGTPSVGDTGRTDKLIF.

This clone is deemed medium-sized. This chain's CDR3 is CAFRFLLTGGYGTDKLIF. In DNA, the CDR3 is TGTGCCTTTCGCTTCCTACTCACTGGGGGATACGGGACCGATAAACTCATCTTT. The rearrangement joins TRDV3 to TRDJ1; TRDD3 matches 13 bases. The CDR3 spans 18 residues. Germline V gene data show CDR1 as TVYSNPD and CDR2 as GDNSRS (reference sequence). The trim removed 2 bases at V and 2 bases at J, leaving 14 bases unmatched.

Concerning this clone: A far larger clone lies a single base away; this is likely a read error. This chain links TRDV2 with TRDJ1; 12 bases agree with TRDD3. There are 19 residues in the CDR3. Losses at the gene ends were 5 bases for V and 0 bases for J; bases not matched to a gene: 15. The germline gives CDR1 GEAIGNYY, CDR2 EKD. CDR3 in amino acids: CACGLLGDTEKENTDKLIF. The DNA of the CDR3 is TGTGCCTGTGGCCTACTGGGGGATACCGAAAAGGAAAACACCGATAAACTCATCTTT.

With regard to this clone: One base separates it from a far larger clone, so it is likely a read error. Other DNA sequences in this specimen translate into the identical CDR3. The chain joins TRDV2 to TRDJ1; possibly TRDD3 for D (6 bases). This CDR3 comprises 15 residues. Per germline, CDR1 GEAIGNYY and CDR2 EKD. CDR3 nucleotides: TGTGCCTGCGACAGCATGGGGGCCTACACCGATAAACTCATCTTT. Translating it yields CACDSMGAYTDKLIF.

This clone rates as medium-sized. The DNA is omitted, as the CDR3 cannot be located on it reliably, and the CDR3 follows TCRdb's listing. The V gene is TRDV3, the J gene TRDJ1; the table's D call of TRDD3 was not tested on the DNA. Germline V gives CDR1 TVYSNPD, CDR2 GDNSRS (reference sequence). The CDR3 spans 13 amino acids, including both terminal residues. CDR3 amino acids: CATELGIGHKLIF.